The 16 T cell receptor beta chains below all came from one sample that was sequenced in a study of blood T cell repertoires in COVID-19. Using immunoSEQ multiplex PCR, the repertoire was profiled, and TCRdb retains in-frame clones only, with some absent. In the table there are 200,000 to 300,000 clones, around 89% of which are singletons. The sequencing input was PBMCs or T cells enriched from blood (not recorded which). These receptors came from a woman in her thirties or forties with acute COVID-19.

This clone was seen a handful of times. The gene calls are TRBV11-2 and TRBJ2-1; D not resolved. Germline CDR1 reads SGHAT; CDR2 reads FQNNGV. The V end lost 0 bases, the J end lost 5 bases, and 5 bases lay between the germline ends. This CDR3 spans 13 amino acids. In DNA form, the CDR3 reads TGTGCCAGCAGCTTAGACAGGAACAATGAGCAGTTCTTC. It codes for CASSLDRNNEQFF.

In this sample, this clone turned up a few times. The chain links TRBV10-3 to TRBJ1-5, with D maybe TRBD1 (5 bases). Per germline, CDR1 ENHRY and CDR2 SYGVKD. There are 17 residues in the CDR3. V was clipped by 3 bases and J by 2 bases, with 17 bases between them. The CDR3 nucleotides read TGTGCCATCAGTGAACCTTCAGGGCTACTGGGCAATCAGCCCCAGCATTTT. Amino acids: CAISEPSGLLGNQPQHF.

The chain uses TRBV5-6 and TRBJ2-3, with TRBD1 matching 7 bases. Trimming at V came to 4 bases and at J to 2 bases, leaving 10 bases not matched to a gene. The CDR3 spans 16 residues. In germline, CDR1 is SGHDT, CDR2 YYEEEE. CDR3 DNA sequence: TGTGCCAGCAGCCCCGTGGGACAGTTCCCCACAGATACGCAGTATTTT. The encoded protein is CASSPVGQFPTDTQYF.

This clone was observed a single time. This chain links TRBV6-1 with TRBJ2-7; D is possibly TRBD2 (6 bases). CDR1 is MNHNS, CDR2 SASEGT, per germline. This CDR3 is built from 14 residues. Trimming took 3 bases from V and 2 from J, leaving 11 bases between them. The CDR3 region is CASSDWGEAYEQYV. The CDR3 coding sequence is TGTGCCAGCAGTGACTGGGGGGAAGCCTACGAGCAGTACGTC.

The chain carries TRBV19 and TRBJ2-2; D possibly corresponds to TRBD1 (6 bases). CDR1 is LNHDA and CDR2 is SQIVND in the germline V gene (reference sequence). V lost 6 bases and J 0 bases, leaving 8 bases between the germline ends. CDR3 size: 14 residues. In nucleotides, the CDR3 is TGTGCCAGTAGGACAGGATCGAACACCGGGGAGCTGTTTTTT. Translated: CASRTGSNTGELFF. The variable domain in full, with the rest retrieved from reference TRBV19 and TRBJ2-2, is DGGITQSPKYLFRKEGQNVTLSCEQNLNHDAMYWYRQDPGQGLRLIYYSQIVNDFQKGDIAEGYSVSREKKESFPLTVTSAQKNPTAFYLCASRTGSNTGELFFGEGSRLTVL.

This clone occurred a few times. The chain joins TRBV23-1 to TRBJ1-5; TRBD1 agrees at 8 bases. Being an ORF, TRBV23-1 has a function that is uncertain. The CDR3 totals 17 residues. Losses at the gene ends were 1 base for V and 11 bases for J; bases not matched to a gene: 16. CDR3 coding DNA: TGCGCCAGCAGTCAATTTGAACAGGGGGGGCCCTTGGCGGCCCAGCATTTT. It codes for CASSQFEQGGPLAAQHF.

CDR3 nucleotides: TGCGCCAGCAGCTTGCCCGGGACAGGGGGGAACAATGAGCAGTTCTTC. Encoded protein: CASSLPGTGGNNEQFF. The gene calls are TRBV5-1 and TRBJ2-1; 11 positions match TRBD1. J was trimmed by 5 bases and V by 1 base; bases with no gene match: 5. The length of the CDR3 is 16 residues. Looked up from germline, CDR1 is SGHRS and CDR2 is YFSETQ.

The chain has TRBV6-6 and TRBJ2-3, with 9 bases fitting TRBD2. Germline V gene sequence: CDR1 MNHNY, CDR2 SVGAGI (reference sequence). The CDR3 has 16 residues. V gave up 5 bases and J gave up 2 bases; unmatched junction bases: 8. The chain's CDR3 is CASSTGSGRHTDTQYF. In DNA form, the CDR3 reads TGTGCCAGCAGTACGGGGAGCGGGAGGCACACAGATACGCAGTATTTT.

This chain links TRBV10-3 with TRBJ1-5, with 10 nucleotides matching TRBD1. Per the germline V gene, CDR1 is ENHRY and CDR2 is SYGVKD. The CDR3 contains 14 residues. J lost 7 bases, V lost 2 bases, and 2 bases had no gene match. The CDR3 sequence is CAISEGQGGQPQHF. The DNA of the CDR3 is TGTGCCATCAGTGAGGGACAGGGGGGCCAGCCCCAGCATTTT.

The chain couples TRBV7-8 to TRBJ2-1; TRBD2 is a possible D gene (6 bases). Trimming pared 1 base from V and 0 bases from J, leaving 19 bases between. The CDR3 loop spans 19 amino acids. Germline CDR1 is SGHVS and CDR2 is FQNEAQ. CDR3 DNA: TGTGCCAGCAGCTTAGAAGCACTAGCAATCCCTAGCTCCTACAATGAGCAGTTCTTC. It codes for CASSLEALAIPSSYNEQFF.

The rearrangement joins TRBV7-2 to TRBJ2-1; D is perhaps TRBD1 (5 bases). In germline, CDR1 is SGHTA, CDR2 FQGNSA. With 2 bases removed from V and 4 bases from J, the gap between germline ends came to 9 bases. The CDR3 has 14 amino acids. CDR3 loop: CASSLSKGYNEQFF. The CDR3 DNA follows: TGTGCCAGCAGCTTATCGAAGGGGTACAATGAGCAGTTCTTC.

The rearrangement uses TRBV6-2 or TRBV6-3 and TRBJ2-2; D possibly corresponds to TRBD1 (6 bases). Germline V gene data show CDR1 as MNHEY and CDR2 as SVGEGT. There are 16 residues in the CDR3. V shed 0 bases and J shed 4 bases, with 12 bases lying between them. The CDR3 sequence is CASSYSTGLRTGELFF. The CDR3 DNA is TGTGCCAGCAGTTACTCAACAGGGCTGCGCACCGGGGAGCTGTTTTTT.

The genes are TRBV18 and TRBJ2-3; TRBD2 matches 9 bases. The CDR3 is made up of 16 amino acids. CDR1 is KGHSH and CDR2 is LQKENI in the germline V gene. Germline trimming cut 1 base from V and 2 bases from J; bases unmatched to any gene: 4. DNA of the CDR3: TGTGCCAGCTCACCACTCGCGGGGGGGACCACAGATACGCAGTATTTT. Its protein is CASSPLAGGTTDTQYF.

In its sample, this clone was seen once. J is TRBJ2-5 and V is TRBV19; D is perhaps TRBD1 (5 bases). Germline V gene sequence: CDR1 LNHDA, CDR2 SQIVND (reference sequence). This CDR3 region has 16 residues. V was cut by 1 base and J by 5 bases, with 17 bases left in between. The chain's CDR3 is CASSIGGFSGWETQYF. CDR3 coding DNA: TGTGCCAGTAGTATAGGGGGCTTCTCCGGGTGGGAGACCCAGTACTTC.

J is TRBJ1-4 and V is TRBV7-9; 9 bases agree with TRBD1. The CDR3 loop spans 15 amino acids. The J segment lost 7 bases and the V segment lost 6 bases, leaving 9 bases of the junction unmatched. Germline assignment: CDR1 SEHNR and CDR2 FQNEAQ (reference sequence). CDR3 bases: TGTGCCAGCAGTCTGAGACAGGGGGAAAGTGAAAAACTGTTTTTT. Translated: CASSLRQGESEKLFF.

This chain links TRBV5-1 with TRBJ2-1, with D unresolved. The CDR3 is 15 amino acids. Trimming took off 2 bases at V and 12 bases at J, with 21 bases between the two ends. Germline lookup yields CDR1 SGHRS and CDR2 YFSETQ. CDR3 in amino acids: CASSFGVPNNDGQFF. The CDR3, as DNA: TGCGCCAGCAGCTTCGGAGTCCCGAATAATGATGGGCAGTTCTTC.